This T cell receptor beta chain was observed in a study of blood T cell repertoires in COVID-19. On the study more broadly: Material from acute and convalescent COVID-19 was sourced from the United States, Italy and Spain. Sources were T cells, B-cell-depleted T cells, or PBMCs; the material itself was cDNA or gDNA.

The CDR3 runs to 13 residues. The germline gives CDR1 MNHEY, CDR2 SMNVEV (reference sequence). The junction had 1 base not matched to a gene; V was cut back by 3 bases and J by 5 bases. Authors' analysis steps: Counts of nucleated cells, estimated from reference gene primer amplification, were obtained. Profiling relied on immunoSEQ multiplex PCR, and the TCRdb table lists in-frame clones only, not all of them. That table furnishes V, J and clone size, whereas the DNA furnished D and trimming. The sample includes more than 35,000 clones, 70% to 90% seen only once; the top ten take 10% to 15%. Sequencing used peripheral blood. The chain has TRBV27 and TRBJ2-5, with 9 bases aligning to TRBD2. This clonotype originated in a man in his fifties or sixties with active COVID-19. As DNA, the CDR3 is TGTGCCAGCAGTTTGCGGGGGGGGGAGACCCAGTACTTC. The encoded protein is CASSLRGGETQYF.